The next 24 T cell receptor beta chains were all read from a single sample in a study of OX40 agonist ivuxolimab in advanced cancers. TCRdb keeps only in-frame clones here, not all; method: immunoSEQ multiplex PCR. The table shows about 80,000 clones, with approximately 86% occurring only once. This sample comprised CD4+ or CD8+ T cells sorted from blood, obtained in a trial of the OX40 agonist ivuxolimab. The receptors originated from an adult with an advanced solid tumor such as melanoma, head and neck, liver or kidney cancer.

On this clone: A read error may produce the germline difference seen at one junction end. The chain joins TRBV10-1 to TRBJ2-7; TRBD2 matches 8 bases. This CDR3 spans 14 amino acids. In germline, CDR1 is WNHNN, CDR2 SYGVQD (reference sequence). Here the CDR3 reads CASSESGAAGRERF. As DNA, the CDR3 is TGCGCCAGCAGTGAGTCAGGCGCGGCCGGGAGGGAGCGATTC.

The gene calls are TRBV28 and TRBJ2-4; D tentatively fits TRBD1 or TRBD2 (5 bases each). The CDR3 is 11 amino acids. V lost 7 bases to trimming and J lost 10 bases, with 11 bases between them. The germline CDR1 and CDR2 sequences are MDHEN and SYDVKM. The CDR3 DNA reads TGTGCCAGCACCTCCTGGGGGATTCAGTACTTC. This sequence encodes CASTSWGIQYF.

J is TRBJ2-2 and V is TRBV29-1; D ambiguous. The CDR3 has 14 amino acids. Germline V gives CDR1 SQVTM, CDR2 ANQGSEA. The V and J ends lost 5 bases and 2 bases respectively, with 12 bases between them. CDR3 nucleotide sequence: TGCAGCGTTACCGCCGGCGTCAACACCGGGGAGCTGTTTTTT. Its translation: CSVTAGVNTGELFF.

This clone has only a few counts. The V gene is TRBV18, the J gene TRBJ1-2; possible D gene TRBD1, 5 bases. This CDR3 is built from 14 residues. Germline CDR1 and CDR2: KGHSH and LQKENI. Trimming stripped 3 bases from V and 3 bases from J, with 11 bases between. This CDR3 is CASSPAREDYGYTF. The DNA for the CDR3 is TGTGCCAGCTCACCGGCCAGGGAGGACTATGGCTACACCTTC.

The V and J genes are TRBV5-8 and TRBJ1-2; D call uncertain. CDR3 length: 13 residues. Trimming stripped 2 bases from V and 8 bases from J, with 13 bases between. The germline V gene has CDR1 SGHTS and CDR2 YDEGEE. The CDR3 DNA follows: TGTGCCAGCAGCTTTAACCGAGGCGGGGGCTACACCTTC. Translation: CASSFNRGGGYTF.

CDR3 DNA: TGTGCCAGCAGCTTCGCTGGACAGGGAAACTATGGCTACACCTTC. It codes for CASSFAGQGNYGYTF. J is TRBJ1-2 and V is TRBV5-4; 8 bases are a match to TRBD1. The CDR3 extends over 15 amino acids. V shed 2 bases and J 2 bases; nucleotides not matched to a gene: 5. Germline assignment: CDR1 SGHNT and CDR2 YYREEE (reference sequence).

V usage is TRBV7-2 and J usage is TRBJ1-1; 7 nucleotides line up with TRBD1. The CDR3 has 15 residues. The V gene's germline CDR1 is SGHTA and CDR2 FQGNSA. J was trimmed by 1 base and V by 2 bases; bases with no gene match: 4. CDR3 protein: CASSLRQGRNTEAFF. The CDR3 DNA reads TGTGCCAGCAGCTTACGACAGGGCCGGAACACTGAAGCTTTCTTT.

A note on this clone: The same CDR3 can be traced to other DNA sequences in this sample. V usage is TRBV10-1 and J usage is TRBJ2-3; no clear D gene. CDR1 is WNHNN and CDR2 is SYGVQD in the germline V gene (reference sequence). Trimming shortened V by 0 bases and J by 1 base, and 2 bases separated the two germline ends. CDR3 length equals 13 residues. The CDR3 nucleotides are TGCGCCAGCAGTGAGTCGGGCACAGATACGCAGTATTTT. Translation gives CASSESGTDTQYF.

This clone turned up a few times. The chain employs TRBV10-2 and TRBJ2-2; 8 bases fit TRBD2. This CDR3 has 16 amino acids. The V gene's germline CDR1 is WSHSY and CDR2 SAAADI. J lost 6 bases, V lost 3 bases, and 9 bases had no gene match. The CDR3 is CASSDSAGAGAGELFF. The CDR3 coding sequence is TGCGCCAGCAGTGACTCGGCGGGAGCGGGGGCCGGGGAGCTGTTTTTT.

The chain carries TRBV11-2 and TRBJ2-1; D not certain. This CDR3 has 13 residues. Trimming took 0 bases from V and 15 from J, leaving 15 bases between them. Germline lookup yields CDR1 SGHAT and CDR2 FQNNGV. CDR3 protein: CASSLDPGSGLFF. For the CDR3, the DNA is TGTGCCAGCAGCTTAGATCCTGGATCCGGGTTGTTCTTC. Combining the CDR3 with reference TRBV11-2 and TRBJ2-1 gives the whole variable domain EAGVAQSPRYKIIEKRQSVAFWCNPISGHATLYWYQQILGQGPKLLIQFQNNGVVDDSQLPKDRFSAERLKGVDSTLKIQPAKLEDSAVYLCASSLDPGSGLFFGPGTRLTVL.

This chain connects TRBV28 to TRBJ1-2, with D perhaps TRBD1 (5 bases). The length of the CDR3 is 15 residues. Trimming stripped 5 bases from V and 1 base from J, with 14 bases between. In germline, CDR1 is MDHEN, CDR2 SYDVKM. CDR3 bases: TGTGCCAGCAGTCCCTCCGGGGACCGTAACTATGGCTACACCTTC. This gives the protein CASSPSGDRNYGYTF.

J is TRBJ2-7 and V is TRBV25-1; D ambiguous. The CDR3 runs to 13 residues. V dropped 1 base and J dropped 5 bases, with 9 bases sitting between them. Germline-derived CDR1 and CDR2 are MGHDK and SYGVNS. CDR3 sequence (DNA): TGTGCCAGCAGTGAATTTGGTGGGGACGAGCAGTACTTC. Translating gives CASSEFGGDEQYF.

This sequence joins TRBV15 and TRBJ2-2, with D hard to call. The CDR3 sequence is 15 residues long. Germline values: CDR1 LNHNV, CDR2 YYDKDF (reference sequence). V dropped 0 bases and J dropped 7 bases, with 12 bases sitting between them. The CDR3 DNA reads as TGTGCCACCAGCAGAGATGCGTACGGCCGCGGGGAGCTGTTTTTT. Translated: CATSRDAYGRGELFF.

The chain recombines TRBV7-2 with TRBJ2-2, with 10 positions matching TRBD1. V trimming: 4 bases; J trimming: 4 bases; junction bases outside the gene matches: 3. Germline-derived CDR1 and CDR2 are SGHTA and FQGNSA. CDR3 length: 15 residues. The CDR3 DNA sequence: TGTGCCAGCAGCTGGGGGACAGGGGTCACCGGGGAGCTGTTTTTT. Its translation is CASSWGTGVTGELFF.

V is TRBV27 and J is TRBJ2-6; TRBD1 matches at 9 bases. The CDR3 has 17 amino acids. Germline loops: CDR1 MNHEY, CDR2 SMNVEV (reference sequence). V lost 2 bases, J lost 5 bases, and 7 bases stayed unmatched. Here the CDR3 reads CASSLRPGQGRANVLTF. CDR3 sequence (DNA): TGTGCCAGCAGTTTACGCCCCGGACAGGGGAGGGCCAACGTCCTGACTTTC.

In DNA form, the CDR3 reads TGTGCCAGCAGCTTTGGCCCCTTTCGGGCCAACGTCCTGACTTTC. This codes for CASSFGPFRANVLTF. This sequence joins TRBV5-5 and TRBJ2-6; D remains ambiguous. This CDR3 contains 15 residues. Per the germline V gene, CDR1 is SGHKS and CDR2 is YYEKEE (reference sequence). V was pared by 2 bases and J by 5 bases, with 11 bases between.

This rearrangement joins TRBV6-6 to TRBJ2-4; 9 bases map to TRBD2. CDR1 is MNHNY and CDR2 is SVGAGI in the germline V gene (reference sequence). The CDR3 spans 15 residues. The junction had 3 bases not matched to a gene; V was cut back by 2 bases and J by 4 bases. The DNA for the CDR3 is TGTGCCAGCAGTTACGGCGGGGGGGCAAAAAACATTCAGTACTTC. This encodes CASSYGGGAKNIQYF.

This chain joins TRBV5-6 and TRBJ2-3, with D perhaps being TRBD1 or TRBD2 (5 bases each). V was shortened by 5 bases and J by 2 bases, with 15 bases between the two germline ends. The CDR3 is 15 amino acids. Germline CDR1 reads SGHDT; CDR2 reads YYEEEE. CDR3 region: CASRSGRYYTDTQYF. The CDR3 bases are TGTGCCAGCAGGTCGGGGCGATATTACACAGATACGCAGTATTTT.

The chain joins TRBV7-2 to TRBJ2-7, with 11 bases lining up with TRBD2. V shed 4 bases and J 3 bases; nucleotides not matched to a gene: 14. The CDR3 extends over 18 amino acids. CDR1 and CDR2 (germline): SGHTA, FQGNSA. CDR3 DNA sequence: TGTGCCAGCAGCTCCCCCGGGACTAGCGGAGCATTTAACTACGAGCAGTACTTC. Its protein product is CASSSPGTSGAFNYEQYF.

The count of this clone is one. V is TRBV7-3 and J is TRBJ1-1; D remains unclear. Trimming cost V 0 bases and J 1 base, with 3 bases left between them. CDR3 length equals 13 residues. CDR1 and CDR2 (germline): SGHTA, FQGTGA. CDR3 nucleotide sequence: TGTGCCAGCAGCTTAACCTCGAACACTGAAGCTTTCTTT. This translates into CASSLTSNTEAFF.

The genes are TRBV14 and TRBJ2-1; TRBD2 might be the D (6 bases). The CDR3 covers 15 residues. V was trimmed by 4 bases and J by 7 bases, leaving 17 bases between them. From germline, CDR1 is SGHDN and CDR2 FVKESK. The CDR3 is CASSPLVPGRNEQFF. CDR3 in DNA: TGTGCCAGCAGCCCGCTGGTTCCGGGGAGGAATGAGCAGTTCTTC.

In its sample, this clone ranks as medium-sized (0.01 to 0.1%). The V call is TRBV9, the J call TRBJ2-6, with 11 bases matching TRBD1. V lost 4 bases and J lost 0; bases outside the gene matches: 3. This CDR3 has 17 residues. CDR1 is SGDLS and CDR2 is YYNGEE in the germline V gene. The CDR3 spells CASSPGTGGSGANVLTF. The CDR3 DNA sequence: TGTGCCAGCAGCCCGGGGACAGGGGGCTCTGGGGCCAACGTCCTGACTTTC.

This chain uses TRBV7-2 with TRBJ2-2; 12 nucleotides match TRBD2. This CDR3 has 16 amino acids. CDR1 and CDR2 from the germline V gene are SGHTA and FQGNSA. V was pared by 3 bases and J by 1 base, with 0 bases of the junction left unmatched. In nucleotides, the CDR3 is TGTGCCAGCAGCTTGGGACTAGCGGGGAACACCGGGGAGCTGTTTTTT. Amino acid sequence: CASSLGLAGNTGELFF.

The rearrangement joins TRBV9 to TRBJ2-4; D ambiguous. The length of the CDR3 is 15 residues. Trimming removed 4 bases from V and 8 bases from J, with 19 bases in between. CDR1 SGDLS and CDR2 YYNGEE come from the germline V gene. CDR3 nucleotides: TGTGCCAGCAGCCTAACGGACGCATCGGGCCACATTCAGTACTTC. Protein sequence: CASSLTDASGHIQYF.